The rows below give T cell receptor beta chains drawn from one sample of a study of blood T cell repertoires in COVID-19. Repertoires were generated with immunoSEQ multiplex PCR, while TCRdb's copy carries only in-frame clones and drops some. The table has around 190,000 clones, over 80% seen once. The sequencing input was peripheral blood. The receptors originated from a woman aged 60-75 years with COVID-19, enrolled during active disease. Both conserved end residues are part of each CDR3. The order of the fields is V gene, D gene, J gene, clone size, CDR3 DNA, CDR3 protein. A D gene is named only where the DNA matches it firmly. Rows give clone size only sometimes, using once, few, many, or a class for an expanded clone.

>TRBV6-5|NA|TRBJ1-1|NA
TGTGCCAGCAGTTACAAGCTCACAGCGAACACTGAAGCTTTCTTT
CASSYKLTANTEAFF
>TRBV6-5|TRBD1|TRBJ1-1|NA
TGTGCCAGCAGGCGATCCGGGACAGGGTTTGAAGCTTTCTTT
CASRRSGTGFEAFF
>TRBV2|TRBD2|TRBJ2-1|NA
TGTGCCAGCAATCCTGTAGCGGGGGCCAACAATGAGCAGTTCTTC
CASNPVAGANNEQFF
>TRBV19|TRBD1|TRBJ1-5|NA
TGTGCCAGTAGTAAGGGACAGGCGGGGAACCAGCCCCAGCATTTT
CASSKGQAGNQPQHF
>TRBV4-1|TRBD1|TRBJ1-2|NA
TGCGCCAGCAGCCAGAATCCGGGACAGGGTAACTATGGCTACACCTTC
CASSQNPGQGNYGYTF
>TRBV15|TRBD2|TRBJ2-3|NA
TGTGCCACCAGCTTCGGTAGCGGGGGGCCCCGCACAGATACGCAGTATTTT
CATSFGSGGPRTDTQYF
>TRBV7-2|NA|TRBJ1-2|few
TGTGCCAGCAGCTTAGGCGGGACCCCAGGGAATGGCTACACCTTC
CASSLGGTPGNGYTF
>TRBV28|NA|TRBJ1-2|NA
TGTGCCAGCAGCCTGGGGGGATGGAGGGGCTACACCTTC
CASSLGGWRGYTF
>TRBV4-1|NA|TRBJ2-3|NA
TGCGCCAGCAGCCATGAGAAAGCTTACGATACGCAGTATTTT
CASSHEKAYDTQYF
>TRBV19|NA|TRBJ2-7|NA
TGTGCCAGTAGTCGGAGTCGGGGCTACGAGCAGTACTTC
CASSRSRGYEQYF
>TRBV29-1|NA|TRBJ2-7|NA
TGCAGCGTGGGGGGTGGGTCCGGAACCTACGAGCAGTACTTC
CSVGGGSGTYEQYF
>TRBV19|NA|TRBJ2-5|NA
TGTGCCAGTAGTCCTCAGGACGGGAAAGAGACCCAGTACTTC
CASSPQDGKETQYF
>TRBV29-1|NA|TRBJ2-5|NA
TGCAGCGTTGAACAAGGGACAACACAAGAGACCCAGTACTTC
CSVEQGTTQETQYF
>TRBV5-4|NA|TRBJ1-1|NA
TGTGCCAGCAGCTTGCAGGTGCCGAACACTGAAGCTTTCTTT
CASSLQVPNTEAFF
>TRBV9|TRBD2|TRBJ2-7|NA
TGTGCCAGCAGCCCGGGACTAGCGGAATACGAGCAGTACTTC
CASSPGLAEYEQYF
>TRBV6-6|NA|TRBJ1-3|NA
TGTGCCAGCAGTTATTCAGGCTCTGGAAACACCATATATTTT
CASSYSGSGNTIYF
>TRBV28|NA|TRBJ1-5|NA
TGTGCCAGCAATCGGGAATTATATCAGCCCCAGCATTTT
CASNRELYQPQHF
>TRBV10-3|NA|TRBJ2-5|NA
TGTGCCATCAGGACGGAGTCCCCACAAGAGACCCAGTACTTC
CAIRTESPQETQYF
>TRBV7-9|NA|TRBJ1-2|NA
TGTGCTAGCAGCTTAGGACAGAACGACTATGGCTACACCTTC
CASSLGQNDYGYTF
>TRBV2|TRBD1|TRBJ2-7|NA
TGTGCCAGCAGGGAACAGGGGCCGGCCTACGAGCAGTACTTC
CASREQGPAYEQYF
>TRBV11-3|NA|TRBJ2-2|NA
TGTGCCAGCACGGTCTCCTTAGGTCGGAGGAACACCGGGGAGCTGTTTTTT
CASTVSLGRRNTGELFF
>TRBV27|TRBD1|TRBJ2-6|NA
TGTGCCAGCAGTCAACCGGGACAGGTTTTCTCTGGGGCCAACGTCCTGACTTTC
CASSQPGQVFSGANVLTF
>TRBV11-2|NA|TRBJ2-5|NA
TGTGCCAGCAGCCAGGACAGAGAAGAGACCCAGTACTTC
CASSQDREETQYF
>TRBV7-9|NA|TRBJ2-7|few
TGTGCCAGCAGCTGGGACCCGGGACAAGGCTCCTACGAGCAGTACTTC
CASSWDPGQGSYEQYF
>TRBV5-8|TRBD1|TRBJ2-2|NA
TGTGCCAGCAGCCCCGGACAGGGGGTAGTCGGGGAGCTGTTTTTT
CASSPGQGVVGELFF
>TRBV5-5|NA|TRBJ2-3|NA
TGTGCCAGCAGCTTAAGCCTTGGATTGGGAGACACAGATACGCAGTATTTT
CASSLSLGLGDTDTQYF
>TRBV4-2|TRBD2|TRBJ2-1|NA
TGTGCCAGCAGCCAATACGAAGCGGGGCCACTAAATGAGCAGTTCTTC
CASSQYEAGPLNEQFF
>TRBV5-1|NA|TRBJ2-2|NA
TGCGCCAGCAGCTTGTTCGGGGAGGACACCGGGGAGCTGTTTTTT
CASSLFGEDTGELFF
>TRBV21-1|NA|TRBJ1-5|NA
TGTGCCAGCAGCAAGGGACAGGGGGCTCCCATTTTTCAGCCCCAGCATTTT
CASSKGQGAPIFQPQHF
>TRBV28|NA|TRBJ1-4|NA
TGTGCCAGCAGTTCGGGCGGGATTAATGAAAAACTGTTTTTT
CASSSGGINEKLFF
>TRBV5-1|TRBD1|TRBJ1-3|NA
TGCGCCAGCAGCCCTGGACAGGGATCCTCCGGAAACACCATATATTTT
CASSPGQGSSGNTIYF
>TRBV3-1/TRBV3-2|TRBD2|TRBJ2-1|once
TGTGCCAGCAGCCGAGGGCGGGGGGGTGGCAATGAGCAGTTCTTC
CASSRGRGGGNEQFF